Listed below are T cell receptor beta chains from one sample, sequenced in a study of early T cells in non-severe SARS-CoV-2 infection. TCRdb independently ran MiXCR on the 5' RACE reads; one entry per CDR3 protein. The table records 85,000 to 90,000 distinct CDR3 sequences, about 14% of them present only once. Sequencing was done on a sample of whole blood. These TCRs come from an adult who was a healthcare worker with PCR-confirmed SARS-CoV-2 infection or an uninfected control (not recorded which). Both conserved end residues are part of each CDR3. D genes are given only for firm matches. Size is stated for part of the rows, as once, few or many counts, or as a class when the clone is expanded.

CDR3 DNA	CDR3 protein	J gene	clone size	V gene	D gene
TGTGCCAGCAGCCAGATACGACAGGGGATGAGGGTCTACGAGCAGTACTTC	CASSQIRQGMRVYEQYF	TRBJ2-7	-	TRBV14	TRBD1
TGTGCCAGCAGCGTAGAAGGGACAGCAGGAGGAAAACTGTTTTTT	CASSVEGTAGGKLFF	TRBJ1-4	many	TRBV9	TRBD1
TGCAGTGCTAGAGGACAGGGGGATCCCACCGGGGAGCTGTTTTTT	CSARGQGDPTGELFF	TRBJ2-2	-	TRBV20-1	TRBD1
TGTGCCAGCAGTTTAGGAGCAGGGGTGTACAATGAGCAGTTCTTC	CASSLGAGVYNEQFF	TRBJ2-1	-	TRBV27	-
TGTGCCAGCAGTTCGGACAGCCTTGAAGCTTTCTTT	CASSSDSLEAFF	TRBJ1-1	-	TRBV28	-
TGTGCCAGCAGCTCCCGGGACAGGGGATGGGATACGCAGTATTTT	CASSSRDRGWDTQYF	TRBJ2-3	many	TRBV7-9	TRBD1
TGTGCCAGCAGTGCCGAAGGACTAGGCGGGGAGCTGTTTTTT	CASSAEGLGGELFF	TRBJ2-2	-	TRBV6-4	TRBD2
TGTGCCAGCAGCCCCGGGACAGGTACTGAAGCTTTCTTT	CASSPGTGTEAFF	TRBJ1-1	-	TRBV28	TRBD1
TGTGCCAGCAGTTACGAGGTGGACTATAATTCACCCCTCCACTTT	CASSYEVDYNSPLHF	TRBJ1-6	many	TRBV6-5	-
TGTGCCAGCTCACCAGGGACAGGGGGCTACGAGCAGTACTTC	CASSPGTGGYEQYF	TRBJ2-7	many	TRBV18	TRBD1
TGTGCCTGGGGTGTCTCTCCGTCCACCGGGGAGCTGTTTTTT	CAWGVSPSTGELFF	TRBJ2-2	-	TRBV30	-
TGTGCCAGCAGCGGGGGTTTGAGTCAGCCCCAGCATTTT	CASSGGLSQPQHF	TRBJ1-5	many	TRBV7-8	-
TGTGCCAGCAGGTACCGGGCTGGCTACACCTTC	CASRYRAGYTF	TRBJ1-2	many	TRBV12-3/TRBV12-4	-
TGCGCCAGCAGCTTGAGCGAGCTAGTCATTTACCAAGAGACCCAGTACTTC	CASSLSELVIYQETQYF	TRBJ2-5	-	TRBV5-1	-
TGCAGTGCTAGAAGAGGGAATCAGCCCCAGCATTTT	CSARRGNQPQHF	TRBJ1-5	few	TRBV20-1	-
TGTGCCAGCAGCCCAACAGGGGTGGGCACAGATACGCAGTATTTT	CASSPTGVGTDTQYF	TRBJ2-3	few	TRBV7-2	TRBD1
TGTGCCAGCAGCTTGGGACCATCTAACTATGGCTACACCTTC	CASSLGPSNYGYTF	TRBJ1-2	-	TRBV11-2	-
TGCGCCAGCAGCCAGGAGGGTGATCCGGATACGCAGTATTTT	CASSQEGDPDTQYF	TRBJ2-3	-	TRBV5-1	-
TGTGCCAGCACGGACGGATTCACTGAAGCTTTCTTT	CASTDGFTEAFF	TRBJ1-1	-	TRBV6-5	-
TGTGCCAGCAGTCGGGGTGAAGGCAATCAGCCCCAGCATTTT	CASSRGEGNQPQHF	TRBJ1-5	-	TRBV7-9	-
TGTGCCAGCAGTTACCCAGGGGCTGGAAACACCATATATTTT	CASSYPGAGNTIYF	TRBJ1-3	-	TRBV6-6	-
TGCAGTGCTAGAAGGGGCGCAGGGGGCGGCTATGGCTACACCTTC	CSARRGAGGGYGYTF	TRBJ1-2	-	TRBV20-1	TRBD1
TGTGCCAGCACCCCTTTGACAGGCCCCTACGAGCAGTACTTC	CASTPLTGPYEQYF	TRBJ2-7	many	TRBV7-9	-
TGTGCCAGCAGCTTAGAAGGGAATGCCATATATTTT	CASSLEGNAIYF	TRBJ1-3	-	TRBV7-8	-
TGTGCCAGCAGTTTAATGGCGGCTAGCCTTCAAGAGACCCAGTACTTC	CASSLMAASLQETQYF	TRBJ2-5	few	TRBV28	-
TGTGCCAGCAGTTTTTCCGGACAGGTTAGCACAGATACGCAGTATTTT	CASSFSGQVSTDTQYF	TRBJ2-3	-	TRBV28	TRBD1
TGTGCCAGCGGGAGGAGACAGGGGGGGTACGAGCAGTACTTC	CASGRRQGGYEQYF	TRBJ2-7	few	TRBV7-8	TRBD1
TGTGCCAGCTCACCTACCGGACAGGGGGTGCAAGATACGCAGTATTTT	CASSPTGQGVQDTQYF	TRBJ2-3	-	TRBV18	TRBD1
TGCGCCAGCAGCTTGTCCCTGTCTCACACAGATACGCAGTATTTT	CASSLSLSHTDTQYF	TRBJ2-3	-	TRBV5-1	-
TGTGCCAGCCGGGTTTCCTACGAGCAGTACTTC	CASRVSYEQYF	TRBJ2-7	-	TRBV2	-
TGTGCCAGCTCACCATACAGGGGGCTGAACACCATATATTTT	CASSPYRGLNTIYF	TRBJ1-3	many	TRBV18	TRBD1
TGTGCCAGCAGCTTAGACAGGGTGGCTAATGAAAAACTGTTTTTT	CASSLDRVANEKLFF	TRBJ1-4	-	TRBV7-2	-
TGCAGCGTTGACCTTACAGGGGCGGCTGAAAACACCATATATTTT	CSVDLTGAAENTIYF	TRBJ1-3	many	TRBV29-1	TRBD1
TGTGCCAGCAGTTTAGCCAGATCAACTAATGAAAAACTGTTTTTT	CASSLARSTNEKLFF	TRBJ1-4	-	TRBV12-3/TRBV12-4	-
TGTGCCAGCAGCTTATCGGCGGGGGGCTTCCAAGAGACCCAGTACTTC	CASSLSAGGFQETQYF	TRBJ2-5	many	TRBV11-2	TRBD2
TGCAGCGTTCGGCCGGGACATGAAGCTTTCTTT	CSVRPGHEAFF	TRBJ1-1	few	TRBV29-1	-
TGTGCCAGCAGTTGGTCAAGCCGGGAGACCCAGTACTTC	CASSWSSRETQYF	TRBJ2-5	few	TRBV12-3/TRBV12-4	-
TGTGCCAGCAGTTTAGGTCTATTATTCACAGATACGCAGTATTTT	CASSLGLLFTDTQYF	TRBJ2-3	few	TRBV27	-
TGTGCCAGCAGCCCAGGACAGGGCCTCTCCTACGAGCAGTACTTC	CASSPGQGLSYEQYF	TRBJ2-7	-	TRBV13	TRBD1
TGTGCCAGCAGTTACTCGTCCGCAGATACGCAGTATTTT	CASSYSSADTQYF	TRBJ2-3	few	TRBV6-5	-
TGTGCCAGCAGCTCCCGGCCGGACGGGGAGCTGTTTTTT	CASSSRPDGELFF	TRBJ2-2	-	TRBV7-2	-
TGCGCCAGCAGCCAAGATAAGGCAGTCCATTTACACACTGAAGCTTTCTTT	CASSQDKAVHLHTEAFF	TRBJ1-1	many	TRBV4-1	-
TGCAGCGTTGATAGCGGGGGGGCCGCCGGGGAGCTGTTTTTT	CSVDSGGAAGELFF	TRBJ2-2	many	TRBV29-1	TRBD2
TGTGCCAGCAGTTTTGGGGTCCGGGCTTTCTTT	CASSFGVRAFF	TRBJ1-1	few	TRBV28	-
TGTGCCAGCAGTTCCGGGACGAACACTGAAGCTTTCTTT	CASSSGTNTEAFF	TRBJ1-1	-	TRBV6-4	-
TGCGCCAGCAGCTTGGAACAGGGGGCCACTGAAGCTTTCTTT	CASSLEQGATEAFF	TRBJ1-1	many	TRBV5-1	TRBD1
TGTGCCAGCAGTTACCCACAGGGATATAGGCCGCAGCCCCAGCATTTT	CASSYPQGYRPQPQHF	TRBJ1-5	few	TRBV6-6	-
TGTGCCAGCAGCCTCGGTGACCTCTCCTATAATTCACCCCTCCACTTT	CASSLGDLSYNSPLHF	TRBJ1-6	many	TRBV27	-
TGCGCCAGCAGCCAAGATCTAGACAGGGGAATCTCTGAAAACACCATATATTTT	CASSQDLDRGISENTIYF	TRBJ1-3	many	TRBV4-3	TRBD1
TGCAGTGCTAACGGTCGTACTGGGACTAGCGGGGGACATACGCAGTATTTT	CSANGRTGTSGGHTQYF	TRBJ2-3	-	TRBV20-1	TRBD2
TGCAGTGCTTCTCCGGGACTAGCGGAAGATACGCAGTATTTT	CSASPGLAEDTQYF	TRBJ2-3	few	TRBV20-1	TRBD2
TGTGCCAGCAGCTCAGCGGGGGGGAGGACCGGGGAGCTGTTTTTT	CASSSAGGRTGELFF	TRBJ2-2	-	TRBV7-2	TRBD2
TGTGCCAGCAGTCAAGACAGGGCTCATGGCTACACCTTC	CASSQDRAHGYTF	TRBJ1-2	-	TRBV3-1	TRBD1
TGTGCCAGCAGCCCCAACTCCTACGAGCAGTACTTC	CASSPNSYEQYF	TRBJ2-7	few	TRBV5-4	-
TGCAGTGCTAGTGACAGGGAATTAACCGGAAACACCATATATTTT	CSASDRELTGNTIYF	TRBJ1-3	-	TRBV20-1	TRBD1
TGTGCCAGCAGCAAGGGGATACGGCGGGCTAGCGGCGCCACAGATACGCAGTATTTT	CASSKGIRRASGATDTQYF	TRBJ2-3	few	TRBV11-2	TRBD2
TGCAGTGCTAAAATCGGCAGGGTGGGTTCACCCCTCCACTTT	CSAKIGRVGSPLHF	TRBJ1-6	-	TRBV20-1	-
TGTGCCAGCACCGCCACGGAGCAGGGGGCAGGAGATACGCAGTATTTT	CASTATEQGAGDTQYF	TRBJ2-3	-	TRBV28	TRBD1